The TCR beta chain under discussion was sequenced for a study of blood T cell repertoires in COVID-19. Background on the study: PBMCs, B-cell-depleted T cells, or T cells provided the cDNA or gDNA that made up the material.

Sequencing was performed with immunoSEQ multiplex PCR; in TCRdb, only in-frame clones are kept and a portion is missing. The table shows more than 110,000 clones, with roughly 80% occurring only once. The germline gives CDR1 MDHEN, CDR2 SYDVKM. The CDR3 runs 15 residues. The J segment lost 3 bases and the V segment lost 3 bases, leaving 5 bases of the junction unmatched. The sequenced sample consisted of PBMCs or T cells enriched from blood (not recorded which). The sequence was obtained from a man aged 40-49 years with acute COVID-19. The chain carries TRBV28 and TRBJ1-5, with 7 bases aligning to TRBD1. CDR3 protein: CASSFSDRNNQPQHF. In DNA form, the CDR3 reads TGTGCCAGCAGTTTCTCGGACAGGAACAATCAGCCCCAGCATTTT. Full variable domain (outside the CDR3, taken from reference TRBV28 and TRBJ1-5): DVKVTQSSRYLVKRTGEKVFLECVQDMDHENMFWYRQDPGLGLRLIYFSYDVKMKEKGDIPEGYSVSREKKERFSLILESASTNQTSMYLCASSFSDRNNQPQHFGDGTRLSIL.